Below are 29 T cell receptor beta chains sequenced from a single sample in a study of cytomegalovirus exposure and HLA in healthy donors. PCR was performed using 60 Vbeta and 13 Jbeta primers. The assay was immunoSEQ multiplex PCR, and TCRdb's table has in-frame clones only and misses some. This sample has over 100,000 clones, with around two thirds found just once. The sample taken for sequencing was PBMCs. The receptor set was obtained from a woman in her forties in good health and CMV-seropositive.

The chain combines TRBV15 with TRBJ2-5; 9 bases line up with TRBD2. With V trimmed by 5 bases and J by 4 bases, 8 bases remained unmatched. The CDR3 is made up of 15 amino acids. CDR1 and CDR2 from the germline V gene are LNHNV and YYDKDF (reference sequence). The CDR3 region has the DNA TGTGCCACCAGCTTAGGCGGGGGGGGCTTAGAGACCCAGTACTTC. Residues: CATSLGGGGLETQYF.

CDR3 nucleotides: TGTGCCAGCAGCTTACTCGGGATTGGGATACGGAATGAGCAGTTCTTC. Protein sequence: CASSLLGIGIRNEQFF. The rearrangement uses TRBV7-3 and TRBJ2-1, with D possibly TRBD2 on 5 matching bases. V was clipped by 2 bases and J by 7 bases, with 18 bases between them. This CDR3 region has 16 residues. Germline-derived CDR1 and CDR2 are SGHTA and FQGTGA.

J is TRBJ2-3 and V is TRBV5-6; 13 nucleotides align to TRBD2. The CDR3 runs 19 residues. Germline CDR1 and CDR2: SGHDT and YYEEEE. The V and J ends lost 3 bases and 2 bases, in that order; junction bases with no gene match: 12. As DNA, the CDR3 is TGTGCCAGCAGCTCGGGACTAGCGGGGAGCCTCCGAAACACAGATACGCAGTATTTT. Its translation: CASSSGLAGSLRNTDTQYF. Drawing the rest from reference TRBV5-6 and TRBJ2-3, the complete variable domain is DAGVTQSPTHLIKTRGQQVTLRCSPKSGHDTVSWYQQALGQGPQFIFQYYEEEERQRGNFPDRFSGHQFPNYSSELNVNALLLGDSALYLCASSSGLAGSLRNTDTQYFGPGTRLTVL.

This clone was seen only a few times. The rearrangement uses TRBV19 and TRBJ1-2, with 10 bases fitting TRBD1. Germline V gives CDR1 LNHDA, CDR2 SQIVND (reference sequence). V gave up 3 bases and J gave up 4 bases; unmatched junction bases: 8. The CDR3 totals 16 residues. The CDR3 DNA follows: TGTGCCAGTAGTATTTTTGGGACAGGGGCGGGCTATGGCTACACCTTC. Amino acids: CASSIFGTGAGYGYTF. The full variable domain, rest sourced from reference TRBV19 and TRBJ1-2, is DGGITQSPKYLFRKEGQNVTLSCEQNLNHDAMYWYRQDPGQGLRLIYYSQIVNDFQKGDIAEGYSVSREKKESFPLTVTSAQKNPTAFYLCASSIFGTGAGYGYTFGSGTRLTVV.

The CDR3 region has the DNA TGTGCCAGTAGTATGGATAGCGGGGGGCGGGGAGATACGCAGTATTTT. It is translated as CASSMDSGGRGDTQYF. The gene calls are TRBV19 and TRBJ2-3; 10 bases map to TRBD2. The CDR3 has 16 residues. Trimming cost V 3 bases and J 5 bases; bases outside gene matches: 8. Germline V CDR1 and CDR2: LNHDA, SQIVND (reference sequence).

The chain carries TRBV19 and TRBJ1-2; a possible D gene is TRBD1 (5 bases). Trimming stripped 9 bases from V and 6 bases from J, with 17 bases between. There are 13 residues in the CDR3. Per germline, CDR1 LNHDA and CDR2 SQIVND (reference sequence). CDR3 nucleotides: TGTGCCAGCGCATCGAATCGCAGGGATGGCTACACCTTC. It is translated as CASASNRRDGYTF.

The gene calls are TRBV2 and TRBJ2-7, with D possibly being TRBD2 (6 bases). The germline V gene encodes CDR1 SNHLY and CDR2 FYNNEI. CDR3 length: 14 amino acids. Trimming stripped 6 bases from V and 3 bases from J, with 15 bases between. CDR3 DNA sequence: TGTGCCAGCAGCCGGGAGCAGGGTGGCTACGAGCAGTACTTC. This translates into CASSREQGGYEQYF.

A few counts support this clone. This chain joins TRBV28 and TRBJ2-5; D is perhaps TRBD2 (5 bases). The CDR3 sequence is 13 residues long. The germline V gene has CDR1 MDHEN and CDR2 SYDVKM. V was clipped by 2 bases and J by 12 bases, with 16 bases between them. CDR3 nucleotides: TGTGCCAGCAGTTTAACGACCGGGAACTCGGAGTACTTC. Translating gives CASSLTTGNSEYF.

This clone has a single count. The chain carries TRBV6-4 and TRBJ2-3, with D perhaps TRBD2 (5 bases). Looked up from germline, CDR1 is MRHNA and CDR2 is SNTAGT. The germline V and J ends were trimmed by 3 bases and 3 bases, with 13 bases remaining between them. The CDR3 is 15 amino acids. The CDR3 spells CASSDLAHGTDTQYF. CDR3 sequence (DNA): TGTGCCAGCAGTGATCTAGCTCACGGGACAGATACGCAGTATTTT.

The sample holds a few counts of this clone. This chain connects TRBV12-5 to TRBJ2-1; TRBD2 matches at 9 bases. Per the germline V gene, CDR1 is LGHNT and CDR2 is FRNRAP. The CDR3 extends over 18 amino acids. V dropped 2 bases and J dropped 8; count of bases not matched to a gene: 16. The CDR3 nucleotides read TGTGCTAGTGGTTTGCCCAACCCGCGGGGGGGCCCTTTCGATGAGCAGTTCTTC. Protein: CASGLPNPRGGPFDEQFF.

V is TRBV5-4 and J is TRBJ2-5; 7 positions match TRBD1. Germline lookup yields CDR1 SGHNT and CDR2 YYREEE (reference sequence). This CDR3 has 15 amino acids. The trim removed 0 bases at V and 4 bases at J, leaving 6 bases unmatched. CDR3 amino acids: CASSLAEAGGETQYF. DNA of the CDR3: TGTGCCAGCAGCTTGGCCGAGGCAGGGGGAGAGACCCAGTACTTC. Drawing the rest from reference TRBV5-4 and TRBJ2-5, the complete variable domain is ETGVTQSPTHLIKTRGQQVTLRCSSQSGHNTVSWYQQALGQGPQFIFQYYREEENGRGNFPPRFSGLQFPNYSSELNVNALELDDSALYLCASSLAEAGGETQYFGPGTRLLVL.

This clone came up a few times. In DNA form, the CDR3 reads TGTGCCAGCAGCTCCCCAGGGGGGTCCACAGATACGCAGTATTTT. This encodes CASSSPGGSTDTQYF. This chain links TRBV9 with TRBJ2-3; weak D call: TRBD1 (7 bases). V lost 4 bases, J lost 2 bases, and 14 bases lay in between. The CDR3 sequence is 15 residues long. In germline, CDR1 is SGDLS, CDR2 YYNGEE.

The rearrangement joins TRBV30 to TRBJ2-7, with D tentatively TRBD1 (6 bases). CDR1 is GTSNPN and CDR2 is SVGIG in the germline V gene (reference sequence). Trimming took off 1 base at V and 2 bases at J, with 6 bases between the two ends. The CDR3 covers 12 residues. The CDR3 here is CAWSGQAYEQYF. As DNA, the CDR3 is TGTGCCTGGAGTGGACAGGCCTACGAGCAGTACTTC.

The genes are TRBV9 and TRBJ2-3; 16 bases agree with TRBD2. In germline, CDR1 is SGDLS, CDR2 YYNGEE. V was pared by 3 bases and J by 4 bases, with 11 bases of the junction left unmatched. The CDR3 consists of 19 residues. CDR3 nucleotide sequence: TGTGCCAGCAGCGCCAAACCGGGACTAGCGGGGGGGAATCCAGATACGCAGTATTTT. Protein: CASSAKPGLAGGNPDTQYF.

This clone has more than one count but fewer than ten. This rearrangement joins TRBV11-2 to TRBJ2-2; 8 positions match TRBD1. Germline V gene sequence: CDR1 SGHAT, CDR2 FQNNGV. V lost 6 bases to trimming and J lost 8 bases; unmatched junction nucleotides: 11. CDR3 length equals 15 residues. The CDR3 sequence: CASRRPGTGSGELFF. The CDR3 DNA reads as TGTGCCAGCAGGCGCCCCGGGACAGGATCAGGGGAGCTGTTTTTT.

This clone was seen more than once but under ten times. The chain links TRBV6-1 to TRBJ1-2, with D possibly being TRBD1 (5 bases). Trimming stripped 4 bases from V and 8 bases from J, with 17 bases between. CDR1 MNHNS and CDR2 SASEGT come from the germline V gene. The length of the CDR3 is 14 residues. CDR3: CASSGGHGPEGYTF. The CDR3 region has the DNA TGTGCCAGCAGTGGTGGACACGGACCCGAGGGCTACACCTTC.

This clone was observed a single time. The V call is TRBV5-4, the J call TRBJ2-7; 8 bases are shared with TRBD1. V gave up 4 bases and J gave up 0 bases; unmatched junction bases: 3. The germline V gene encodes CDR1 SGHNT and CDR2 YYREEE (reference sequence). The CDR3 runs to 14 residues. The CDR3 sequence is CASSRTGPSYEQYF. The DNA for the CDR3 is TGTGCCAGCAGCCGGACAGGGCCCTCCTACGAGCAGTACTTC.

This clone was observed once. The chain combines TRBV6-4 with TRBJ2-3; TRBD2 agrees at 7 bases. V was clipped by 4 bases and J by 2 bases; unmatched bases: 6. This CDR3 region has 15 residues. CDR1 and CDR2 (germline): MRHNA, SNTAGT. This chain's CDR3 is CASSGTGGDTDTQYF. Here the CDR3 DNA reads TGTGCCAGCAGTGGGACGGGAGGTGACACAGATACGCAGTATTTT.

CDR3 DNA sequence: TGTGCCAGCAACCGCGGACAGGGCGGAGGCTACACCTTC. This gives the protein CASNRGQGGGYTF. The rearrangement uses TRBV25-1 and TRBJ1-2; TRBD1 aligns across 8 bases. The CDR3 spans 13 residues. Unmatched junction bases numbered 9, after V lost 7 bases and J lost 8 bases. Germline lookup yields CDR1 MGHDK and CDR2 SYGVNS.

The table lists this clone with a few counts. The chain recombines TRBV7-6 with TRBJ2-1, with D perhaps TRBD2 (5 bases). This CDR3 is 14 amino acids long. Germline V gene lookup returns CDR1 SGHVS and CDR2 FNYEAQ. The ends were cut back, 1 base at V and 10 bases at J, with 14 bases in the middle. The DNA for the CDR3 is TGTGCCAGCAGCTTAGGTGTAGGTCCTAGCGAGCAGTTCTTC. Its protein product is CASSLGVGPSEQFF. The full variable domain, its missing parts supplied by reference TRBV7-6 and TRBJ2-1, is GAGVSQSPRYKVTKRGQDVALRCDPISGHVSLYWYRQALGQGPEFLTYFNYEAQQDKSGLPNDRFSAERPEGSISTLTIQRTEQRDSAMYRCASSLGVGPSEQFFGPGTRLTVL.

This chain connects TRBV13 to TRBJ2-3; D not resolved. Looked up from germline, CDR1 is PRHDT and CDR2 is FYEKMQ (reference sequence). V lost 5 bases and J 1 base, leaving 13 bases between the germline ends. The CDR3 extends over 15 amino acids. The CDR3 nucleotides read TGTGCCAGCAGCCGCGAGATAGAGGGCACAGATACGCAGTATTTT. It specifies CASSREIEGTDTQYF. The complete variable domain, with remaining parts taken from reference TRBV13 and TRBJ2-3, reads AAGVIQSPRHLIKEKRETATLKCYPIPRHDTVYWYQQGPGQDPQFLISFYEKMQSDKGSIPDRFSAQQFSDYHSELNMSSLELGDSALYFCASSREIEGTDTQYFGPGTRLTVL.

The chain recombines TRBV10-3 with TRBJ2-2; a weak D match, TRBD2 (6 bases). Germline V gene sequence: CDR1 ENHRY, CDR2 SYGVKD. Trimming took 6 bases from V and 1 from J, leaving 9 bases between them. The CDR3 contains 14 residues. The DNA of the CDR3 is TGTGCCATCAGACCCGGGGGGAACACCGGGGAGCTGTTTTTT. Translation gives CAIRPGGNTGELFF.

V is TRBV7-8 and J is TRBJ2-1; D unclear. Trimming pared 0 bases from V and 3 bases from J, leaving 12 bases between. This CDR3 has 16 amino acids. In germline, CDR1 is SGHVS, CDR2 FQNEAQ. The CDR3 bases are TGTGCCAGCAGCTTAGCGCCACTCCGGTTCTACAATGAGCAGTTCTTC. Translation gives CASSLAPLRFYNEQFF.

In this sample, this clone turned up a few times. The identical CDR3 is also encoded by other nucleotide sequences in the sample. The V gene is TRBV27, the J gene TRBJ2-5; possibly TRBD2 for D (6 bases). The J call may be in error: the DNA end matches TRBJ2-7 better. Germline V gives CDR1 MNHEY, CDR2 SMNVEV (reference sequence). The CDR3 consists of 13 residues. Written as DNA, the CDR3 is TGTGCCAGCAGTTTAGGAGGGTCTTACGAGCAGTACTTC. Translating it yields CASSLGGSYEQYF.

In DNA form, the CDR3 reads TGTGCCAGCAGTTCTAGCGGGGTTCGGGGTACGCAGTATTTT. Protein sequence: CASSSSGVRGTQYF. The V call is TRBV28, the J call TRBJ2-3; 9 nucleotides agree with TRBD2. The V segment lost 4 bases and the J segment 8 bases; nucleotides outside the gene matches: 7. The CDR3 length is 14 residues. The V gene's germline CDR1 is MDHEN and CDR2 SYDVKM.

A few counts support this clone. The V gene is TRBV6-1, the J gene TRBJ2-5, with 7 bases lining up with TRBD2. This CDR3 has 13 residues. Trimming removed 6 bases from V and 5 bases from J; junction bases left unmatched: 6. CDR1 and CDR2 (germline): MNHNS, SASEGT. The CDR3 here is CASSRLASETQYF. CDR3 bases: TGTGCCAGCAGCCGACTAGCTAGCGAGACCCAGTACTTC.

V and J are TRBV7-9 and TRBJ1-2, with 11 positions matching TRBD1. Trimming cost V 6 bases and J 7 bases; bases outside gene matches: 7. There are 14 residues in the CDR3. Germline V gene data show CDR1 as SEHNR and CDR2 as FQNEAQ (reference sequence). The CDR3: CASRPGQGAGGYTF. The CDR3, as DNA: TGTGCCAGCAGACCTGGACAGGGGGCAGGTGGCTACACCTTC.

The V gene is TRBV11-2, the J gene TRBJ2-1, with a possible D match to TRBD2 (5 bases). This CDR3 spans 18 amino acids. Trimming cost V 0 bases and J 3 bases, with 18 bases left between them. Germline V gives CDR1 SGHAT, CDR2 FQNNGV. The CDR3 DNA sequence: TGTGCCAGCAGCTTAGAACCCCCCGGTAGCGTCAACTACAATGAGCAGTTCTTC. It encodes CASSLEPPGSVNYNEQFF.

Regarding this clone: Additional DNA sequences in this sample encode the identical CDR3. The chain recombines TRBV18 with TRBJ2-5; weak D call: TRBD1 (5 bases). This CDR3 contains 14 residues. Deletions cut 1 base from V and 1 base from J, with 7 bases between. CDR1 KGHSH and CDR2 LQKENI come from the germline V gene. This chain's CDR3 is CASSPRGSQETQYF. The CDR3 coding sequence is TGTGCCAGCTCACCACGGGGCTCCCAAGAGACCCAGTACTTC.